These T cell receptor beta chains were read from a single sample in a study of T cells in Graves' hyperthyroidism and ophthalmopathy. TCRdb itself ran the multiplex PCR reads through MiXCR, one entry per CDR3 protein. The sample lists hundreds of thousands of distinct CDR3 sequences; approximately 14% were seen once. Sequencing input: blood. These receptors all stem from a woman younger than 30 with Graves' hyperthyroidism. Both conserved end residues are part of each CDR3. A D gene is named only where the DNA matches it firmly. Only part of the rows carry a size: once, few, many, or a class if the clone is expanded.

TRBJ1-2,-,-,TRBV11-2,CASSPVVGPYGYTF,TGTGCCAGCAGCCCCGTCGTAGGACCCTATGGCTACACCTTC
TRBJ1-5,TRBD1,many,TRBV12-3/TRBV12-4,CASSTGTGRYSNQPQHF,TGTGCCAGCAGTACCGGGACAGGTCGGTATAGCAATCAGCCCCAGCATTTT
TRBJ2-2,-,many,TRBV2,CASNTEGATGELFF,TGTGCCAGCAATACCGAGGGAGCCACCGGGGAGCTGTTTTTT
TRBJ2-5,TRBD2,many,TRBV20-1,CSARDPSSGGETQYF,TGCAGTGCTAGAGACCCCTCTAGCGGGGGGGAGACCCAGTACTTC
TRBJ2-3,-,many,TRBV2,CASTYRADTQYF,TGTGCCAGCACCTACAGGGCAGATACGCAGTATTTT
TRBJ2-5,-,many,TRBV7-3,CASSRSNSETQYF,TGTGCCAGCAGCCGGTCTAACTCCGAGACCCAGTACTTC
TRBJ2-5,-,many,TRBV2,CASSEEEETQYF,TGTGCCAGCAGTGAAGAGGAAGAGACCCAGTACTTC
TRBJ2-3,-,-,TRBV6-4,CASSVTPGGGPADTQYF,TGTGCCAGCAGTGTCACCCCAGGGGGGGGGCCGGCAGATACGCAGTATTTT
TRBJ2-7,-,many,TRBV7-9,CASSPSGVYYEQYF,TGTGCCAGCAGCCCATCAGGGGTATACTACGAGCAGTACTTC
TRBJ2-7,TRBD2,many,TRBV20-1,CSARPTSGGASYEQYF,TGCAGTGCTAGGCCGACTAGCGGGGGGGCTTCCTACGAGCAGTACTTC